This T cell receptor (beta chain) was sequenced for a study of blood T cell repertoires in COVID-19. Study-level background: From the United States, Italy and Spain came samples of acute and convalescent COVID-19. Nucleic acid was either cDNA or gDNA, and it came from T cells, B-cell-depleted T cells, or PBMCs.

Germline values: CDR1 LNHDA, CDR2 SQIVND (reference sequence). Trimming shortened V by 3 bases and J by 10 bases, and 16 bases separated the two germline ends. The length of the CDR3 is 13 residues. In the original processing: Reference gene primer amplification gave estimated nucleated cell counts. Repertoires were generated with immunoSEQ multiplex PCR, while TCRdb's copy carries only in-frame clones and drops some. V and J calls and clone size are as listed in that table; D and trimming were resolved from the DNA. This sample yields approximately 110,000 clones, of which around 90% are seen a single time; approximately 2% belongs to the top ten.

The chain recombines TRBV19 with TRBJ2-7, with D maybe TRBD1 (5 bases). The clonotype comes from a man in his forties or fifties with COVID-19, enrolled during active disease. Sample: peripheral blood. Here the CDR3 DNA reads TGTGCCAGTAGTATCGGCAGGGAACTTTCCCAGTACGTC. It encodes CASSIGRELSQYV.